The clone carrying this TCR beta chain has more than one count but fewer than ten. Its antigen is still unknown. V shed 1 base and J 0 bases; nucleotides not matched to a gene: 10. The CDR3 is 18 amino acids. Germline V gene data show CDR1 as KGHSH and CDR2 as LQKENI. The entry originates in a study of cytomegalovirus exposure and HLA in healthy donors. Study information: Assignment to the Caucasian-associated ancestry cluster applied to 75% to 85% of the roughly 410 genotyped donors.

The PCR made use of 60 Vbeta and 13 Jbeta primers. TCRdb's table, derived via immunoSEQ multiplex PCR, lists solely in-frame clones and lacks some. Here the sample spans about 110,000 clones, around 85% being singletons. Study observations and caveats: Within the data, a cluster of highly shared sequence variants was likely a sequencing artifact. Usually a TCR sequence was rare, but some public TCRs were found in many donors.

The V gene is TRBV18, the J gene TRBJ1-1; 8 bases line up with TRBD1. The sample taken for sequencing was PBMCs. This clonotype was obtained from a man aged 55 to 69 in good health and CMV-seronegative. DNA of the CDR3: TGTGCCAGCTCACCACGCCCGGGACAGGCCACCATGAACACTGAAGCTTTCTTT. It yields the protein CASSPRPGQATMNTEAFF.